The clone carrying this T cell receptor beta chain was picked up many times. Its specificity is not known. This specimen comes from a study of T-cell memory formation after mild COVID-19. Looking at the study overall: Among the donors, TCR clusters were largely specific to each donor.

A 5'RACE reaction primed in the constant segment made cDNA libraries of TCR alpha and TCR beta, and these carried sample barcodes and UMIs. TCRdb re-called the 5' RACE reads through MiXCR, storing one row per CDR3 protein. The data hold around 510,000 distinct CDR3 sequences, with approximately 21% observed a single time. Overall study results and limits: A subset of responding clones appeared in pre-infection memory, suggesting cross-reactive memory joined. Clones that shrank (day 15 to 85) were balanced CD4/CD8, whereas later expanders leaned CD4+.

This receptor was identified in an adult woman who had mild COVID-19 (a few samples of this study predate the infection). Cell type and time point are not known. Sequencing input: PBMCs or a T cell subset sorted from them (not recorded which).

DNA for the CDR3: TGTGCCACCAGTGATCCCCAGACTAGCGGGAGTAATGAGCAGTTCTTC. It yields the protein CATSDPQTSGSNEQFF. The chain couples TRBV24-1 to TRBJ2-1; TRBD2 agrees at 12 bases. The germline gives CDR1 KGHDR, CDR2 SFDVKD. This CDR3 region has 16 residues. The V and J ends lost 3 bases and 7 bases, in that order; junction bases with no gene match: 6.